Listed below are T cell receptor beta chains from one sample, sequenced in a study of OX40 agonist ivuxolimab in advanced cancers. Clones were read by immunoSEQ multiplex PCR, and TCRdb kept only the in-frame ones, dropping some. The sample lists about 95,000 clones; 70% to 85% were seen once. Sequences were derived from CD4+ or CD8+ T cells sorted from blood, sampled in a trial of the OX40 agonist ivuxolimab. The receptors come from an adult with an advanced solid tumor such as melanoma, head and neck, liver or kidney cancer. CDR3s include the opening cysteine and the closing phenylalanine or tryptophan. A D gene is named only where the DNA matches it firmly. Clone size appears in some rows only: once, few, many, or a class for an expanded clone.

13 TRBJ2-1 TRBV7-9 NA NA TGTGCCAGCAGCGAGGCTCTAGAGACCCAGCAGTTCTTC CASSEALETQQFF
13 TRBJ2-7 TRBV2 many TRBD1 TGTGCCACCAAAGACAGGGCTCCCTACGAGCAGTACTTC CATKDRAPYEQYF
13 TRBJ2-5 TRBV15 NA NA TGTGCCACCAGCAGACGCATGGAGGAGACCCAGTACTTC CATSRRMEETQYF
13 TRBJ2-7 TRBV21-1 once NA TGTGCCAGCAGCTCTTCAGCGGGAGATGAGCAGTACTTC CASSSSAGDEQYF
14 TRBJ2-7 TRBV30 NA NA TGTGCCTGGAGTGTACTGGGGGCTACCTACGAGCAGTACTTC CAWSVLGATYEQYF
16 TRBJ1-5 TRBV7-2 NA NA TGTGCCAGCAGCTTAGTGTCGGGGGCGGGCAATCAGCCCCAGCATTTT CASSLVSGAGNQPQHF
18 TRBJ2-2 TRBV4-2 NA TRBD2 TGTGCCAGCAGCCAAGATGTGGCTAGCGGGAGGGAAACCGGGGAGCTGTTTTTT CASSQDVASGRETGELFF
12 TRBJ2-2 TRBV30 NA NA TGTGCCTGGAGTTCGTTGACCGGGGAGCTGTTTTTT CAWSSLTGELFF
11 TRBJ2-1 TRBV7-2 NA NA TGTGCCAGCAGCTCCGGGGGTGAGCAGTTCTTC CASSSGGEQFF
16 TRBJ2-1 TRBV5-6 NA TRBD2 TGTGCCAGCAGCAGCATCGGGACTAGCGTTTACAATGAGCAGTTCTTC CASSSIGTSVYNEQFF
10 TRBJ2-7 TRBV29-1 NA NA TGCAGCGTCCTTAGCGGCGAGCAGTACTTC CSVLSGEQYF
18 TRBJ2-5 TRBV4-3 NA NA TGCGCCAGCAGCCAAGAGGCGCCCTGGGCAGGGCGGGGAGAGACCCAGTACTTC CASSQEAPWAGRGETQYF
21 TRBJ2-4 TRBV5-1 NA TRBD1 TGCGCCAGCAGCTTGGAGCCACCCACCGCGGGACAGGGGCTAGCCAAAAACATTCAGTACTTC CASSLEPPTAGQGLAKNIQYF
13 TRBJ1-2 TRBV7-2 NA NA TGTGCCAGCAGCTTAACCTTACCTGCTGGCTACACCTTC CASSLTLPAGYTF
18 TRBJ2-3 TRBV5-6 once TRBD1 TGTGCCAGCAGCTTTGGGACAGGGTGGGTTGGGTCGACAGATACGCAGTATTTT CASSFGTGWVGSTDTQYF
16 TRBJ1-3 TRBV4-3 NA NA TGCGCCAGCAGCCAAGCACGGGGGGGATCTGGAAACACCATATATTTT CASSQARGGSGNTIYF
17 TRBJ1-5 TRBV6-1 NA NA TGTGCCAGCAGTGAAGACACTGGGGTTTATAGCAATCAGCCCCAGCATTTT CASSEDTGVYSNQPQHF
21 TRBJ2-6 TRBV9 NA TRBD1 TGTGCCAGCAGCGTAACGGGTCGGGGCTCCAGGGGGCTCGCTGGGGCCAACGTCCTGACTTTC CASSVTGRGSRGLAGANVLTF
14 TRBJ2-7 TRBV11-3 NA NA TGTGCCAGCAGCTTGGGCGGGGCTCCCTACGAGCAGTACTTC CASSLGGAPYEQYF
13 TRBJ1-1 TRBV10-3 NA NA TGTGCCATCAGTGAGCCCAGGGTCACTGAAGCTTTCTTT CAISEPRVTEAFF
15 TRBJ2-4 TRBV4-1 once NA TGCGCCAGCAGCCAAGTGGCAGCCGCCAAAAACATTCAGTACTTC CASSQVAAAKNIQYF
12 TRBJ1-1 TRBV4-1 NA NA TGCGCCAGCAGCCAAGTTGTTGGTGAAGCTTTCTTT CASSQVVGEAFF
15 TRBJ2-5 TRBV4-1 NA NA TGCGCCAGCAGCCAAGAGGGTACAGGATCCAGGACCCAGTACTTC CASSQEGTGSRTQYF
13 TRBJ1-4 TRBV6-5 NA NA TGTGCCAGCAGGCCCCAAGATAATGAAAAACTGTTTTTT CASRPQDNEKLFF
11 TRBJ2-1 TRBV7-9 NA NA TGTGCCAGCAGCTTGGTCTATGAGCAGTTCTTC CASSLVYEQFF
11 TRBJ2-1 TRBV18 NA NA TGTGCCACCACCTTTAGCGATGAGCAGTTCTTC CATTFSDEQFF
13 TRBJ2-7 TRBV7-2 NA NA TGTGCCAGCAGCCAAACCGTCTCCTACGAGCAGTACTTC CASSQTVSYEQYF
11 TRBJ2-1 TRBV19 NA NA TGTGCCAGTATCGCAGGGGTGGAGCAGTTCTTC CASIAGVEQFF
15 TRBJ2-7 TRBV11-2 NA TRBD1 TGTGCCAGCAGCTTCGGGACAGTGCTGTCCTACGAGCAGTACTTC CASSFGTVLSYEQYF
11 TRBJ2-2 TRBV7-2 NA NA TGTGCCAGCACTCTCCGGGGGGAGCTGTTTTTT CASTLRGELFF
12 TRBJ2-7 TRBV6-5 once NA TGTGCCAGCAGTGAAATATCCCACGAGCAGTACTTC CASSEISHEQYF
14 TRBJ1-5 TRBV6-1 NA TRBD1 TGTGCCAGCAGGCCGGGACAGACCAATCAGCCCCAGCATTTT CASRPGQTNQPQHF
14 TRBJ1-4 TRBV9 NA NA TGTGCCAGCAGCGTGGCGGGAGCAAATGAAAAACTGTTTTTT CASSVAGANEKLFF
14 TRBJ2-1 TRBV19 NA NA TGTGCCAGTAGTATAGGGGCGTCCTACAATGAGCAGTTCTTC CASSIGASYNEQFF
12 TRBJ2-2 TRBV7-9 NA NA TGTGCCAGCAGCAAGCGGGCCGGGGAGCTGTTTTTT CASSKRAGELFF
14 TRBJ2-2 TRBV7-2 NA NA TGTGCCAGCAGCACCCGGGACCCCACCGGGGAGCTGTTTTTT CASSTRDPTGELFF
15 TRBJ2-1 TRBV9 NA NA TGTGCCAGCAGCGTAGGGCCTACTAGTGGCAATGAGCAGTTCTTC CASSVGPTSGNEQFF
12 TRBJ2-1 TRBV7-9 NA NA TGTGCCAGCAGAGGGACCTACAATGAGCAGTTCTTC CASRGTYNEQFF
13 TRBJ2-2 TRBV5-1 NA NA TGCGCCAGCAGCTTGGCTGGTACCGGGGAGCTGTTTTTT CASSLAGTGELFF
15 TRBJ2-5 TRBV28 NA NA TGTGCCAGCAGTTTATACATGGTCTCTACAGAGACCCAGTACTTC CASSLYMVSTETQYF
14 TRBJ2-2 TRBV5-4 NA TRBD1 TGTGCCAGCAGCTTCGGAACAGGGGACGGGGAGCTGTTTTTT CASSFGTGDGELFF
15 TRBJ1-3 TRBV18 NA NA TGTGCCAGCTCACCTGGACCCAGCACTGGAAACACCATATATTTT CASSPGPSTGNTIYF
15 TRBJ2-2 TRBV4-1 few NA TGCGCCAGCAGCCAAGAGGGACACCCCGGCGGGGAGCTGTTTTTT CASSQEGHPGGELFF
13 TRBJ2-7 TRBV27 NA NA TGTGCCAGCAGTAGACTAGGGTCCTACGAGCAGTACTTC CASSRLGSYEQYF
15 TRBJ2-7 TRBV10-3 NA TRBD2 TGTGCCATCAGCCGGGGACTAGCGGGAGTGGGCGAGCAGTACTTC CAISRGLAGVGEQYF
17 TRBJ2-3 TRBV28 NA NA TGTGCCAGCAGTTTCTACCATTTTGGCAGTCTCCCGGATACGCAGTATTTT CASSFYHFGSLPDTQYF
14 TRBJ1-3 TRBV11-3 NA TRBD1 TGTGCCACGAAGACAGGGGACTCTGGAAACACCATATATTTT CATKTGDSGNTIYF